The 26 T cell receptor beta chains listed next were all sequenced from one sample in a study of regulatory T cells in long-lasting Graves disease. Described time point: newly diagnosed GD, antithyroid drugs for less than 3 months. There was RNA extracted from PBMCs, and the TCR library was made from it. The authors built TCR beta libraries using iRepertoire HTBI primers and Arm-PCR of CDR3 regions. TCRdb reprocessed the multiplex PCR reads via MiXCR and lists one record per CDR3 protein. The table shows 450,000 to 650,000 distinct CDR3 sequences, with 16% occurring only once. This sample was also put to use in a study of T cells in Graves' hyperthyroidism and ophthalmopathy.

The sequenced sample was peripheral blood mononuclear cells (PBMCs), obtained at new diagnosis, from a patient treated with antithyroid drugs. Source of these receptors: a middle-aged woman with Graves disease.

This clonotype has more than one count but fewer than ten. The CDR3 loop reads CASSGPGEQYF. The CDR3, as DNA: TGTGCCAGCAGCGGCCCAGGCGAGCAGTACTTC. The chain recombines TRBV9 with TRBJ2-7, with D unclear. CDR1 is SGDLS, CDR2 YYNGEE, per germline. The CDR3 contains 11 residues. V lost 3 bases, J lost 6 bases, and 7 bases lay in between.

The genes are TRBV10-3 and TRBJ2-2, with TRBD1 matching 10 bases. V dropped 11 bases and J dropped 3; count of bases not matched to a gene: 6. The germline V gene encodes CDR1 ENHRY and CDR2 SYGVKD. This CDR3 region has 14 residues. CDR3 sequence reads: CAGGGTGDTGELFF. In DNA, the CDR3 is TGTGCCGGCGGGGGGACAGGGGACACCGGGGAGCTGTTTTTT.

This clonotype has at least ten counts. The V call is TRBV6-1, the J call TRBJ1-5; 9 bases align to TRBD1. There are 15 residues in the CDR3. Germline V gene data show CDR1 as MNHNS and CDR2 as SASEGT. The junction had 7 bases not matched to a gene; V was cut back by 3 bases and J by 7 bases. CDR3 DNA sequence: TGTGCCAGCAGTGACCGGGACAGGGTGTGGCAGCCCCAGCATTTT. Encoded protein: CASSDRDRVWQPQHF.

This chain uses TRBV15 with TRBJ1-6; no reliable D call. The ends were cut back, 0 bases at V and 9 bases at J, with 9 bases in the middle. CDR1 is LNHNV and CDR2 is YYDKDF in the germline V gene (reference sequence). The CDR3 loop spans 14 amino acids. The CDR3: CATSRDLSSSPLHF. The CDR3 coding sequence is TGTGCCACCAGCAGAGATCTGAGCAGTTCACCCCTCCACTTT.

Many counts were recorded for this clonotype. The rearrangement links TRBV20-1 to TRBJ1-1, with TRBD1 matching 8 bases. Looked up from germline, CDR1 is DFQATT and CDR2 is SNEGSKA (reference sequence). The trim removed 3 bases at V and 9 bases at J, leaving 6 bases unmatched. There are 12 residues in the CDR3. CDR3 in amino acids: CSASEGQAKAFF. In DNA form, the CDR3 reads TGCAGTGCTAGTGAGGGACAGGCCAAAGCTTTCTTT.

Concerning this clonotype itself: A much more abundant neighbour one base away suggests this may be a read error. The CDR3: CASSPPGGRGMSTEAFF. The DNA for the CDR3 is TGTGCCAGCTCACCACCAGGTGGCAGGGGCATGAGCACTGAAGCTTTCTTT. This chain uses TRBV18 with TRBJ1-1; weak D call: TRBD1 (6 bases). Per the germline V gene, CDR1 is KGHSH and CDR2 is LQKENI. Trimming shortened V by 0 bases and J by 4 bases, and 18 bases separated the two germline ends. This CDR3 contains 17 residues.

The chain combines TRBV7-3 with TRBJ2-1, with 7 positions matching TRBD1. The CDR3 sequence is 13 residues long. The germline CDR1 and CDR2 sequences are SGHTA and FQGTGA. Unmatched junction bases numbered 9, after V lost 4 bases and J lost 12 bases. CDR3 loop: CASSSTGEGGQFF. Here the CDR3 DNA reads TGTGCCAGCAGCTCTACAGGGGAAGGTGGGCAGTTCTTC.

This sequence joins TRBV19 and TRBJ1-1; 9 bases line up with TRBD1. Trimming took 3 bases from V and 6 from J; bases not matched to a gene: 8. CDR1 is LNHDA and CDR2 is SQIVND in the germline V gene (reference sequence). The CDR3 loop spans 15 amino acids. The CDR3 loop reads CASSMKTGGLSEAFF. Written as DNA, the CDR3 is TGTGCCAGTAGTATGAAGACAGGGGGATTATCTGAAGCTTTCTTT. Full variable domain (outside the CDR3, taken from reference TRBV19 and TRBJ1-1): DGGITQSPKYLFRKEGQNVTLSCEQNLNHDAMYWYRQDPGQGLRLIYYSQIVNDFQKGDIAEGYSVSREKKESFPLTVTSAQKNPTAFYLCASSMKTGGLSEAFFGQGTRLTVV.

The V gene is TRBV6-2 or TRBV6-3, the J gene TRBJ2-1; D unresolved. This CDR3 comprises 15 residues. V shed 10 bases and J shed 0 bases, with 16 bases lying between them. Germline V gene lookup returns CDR1 MNHEY and CDR2 SVGEGT. The CDR3 region is CATTPTATSYNEQFF. The CDR3 nucleotides read TGTGCCACCACCCCAACGGCTACCTCCTACAATGAGCAGTTCTTC.

This clonotype was picked up many times. The gene calls are TRBV11-2 and TRBJ1-6; D is possibly TRBD1 (6 bases). CDR1 is SGHAT and CDR2 is FQNNGV in the germline V gene. V lost 4 bases, J lost 6 bases, and 25 bases lay in between. This CDR3 has 19 residues. The CDR3 bases are TGTGCCAGCAGCTGGAAACGGGGTGGGGGGCCCGCTAGTAATTCACCCCTCCACTTT. Amino acids: CASSWKRGGGPASNSPLHF.

The chain uses TRBV9 and TRBJ1-1; TRBD1 is a possible D gene (6 bases). V was cut by 3 bases and J by 8 bases, with 14 bases left in between. The CDR3 runs 13 residues. From germline, CDR1 is SGDLS and CDR2 YYNGEE. CDR3 protein: CASSAPFQGEAFF. CDR3 coding DNA: TGTGCCAGCAGCGCCCCATTCCAGGGGGAAGCTTTCTTT.

This clonotype was seen ten or more times. This sequence joins TRBV3-1 and TRBJ1-5, with D unclear. V lost 1 base to trimming and J lost 5 bases, with 6 bases between them. The germline V gene encodes CDR1 LGHDT and CDR2 YNNKEL (reference sequence). The CDR3 is 13 residues long. This CDR3 is CASSQGGYQPQHF. The CDR3 bases are TGTGCCAGCAGCCAAGGAGGGTATCAGCCCCAGCATTTT.

Ten or more counts support this clonotype. The CDR3 region is CASSPGGARNTIYF. The DNA for the CDR3 is TGCGCCAGCAGCCCGGGAGGAGCACGAAACACCATATATTTT. This chain links TRBV5-1 with TRBJ1-3; D not resolved. The V end was cut by 4 bases, the J end by 5 bases, with 13 bases between. CDR3 length: 14 amino acids. Germline values: CDR1 SGHRS, CDR2 YFSETQ.

This clonotype was counted a few times. The chain recombines TRBV7-9 with TRBJ1-4; weak D call: TRBD1 (6 bases). Between the trimmed V and J ends, which lost 6 bases and 8 bases, there was a span of 13 bases. Germline CDR1 and CDR2: SEHNR and FQNEAQ (reference sequence). The CDR3 is made up of 13 amino acids. CDR3 DNA sequence: TGTGCCAGCAGTTCAGGGGATCCCGAAAAACTGTTTTTT. Translation: CASSSGDPEKLFF.

The rearrangement links TRBV19 to TRBJ2-7; 9 positions match TRBD1. The CDR3 contains 13 residues. Germline CDR1 LNHDA, CDR2 SQIVND (reference sequence). The V gene end was trimmed by 10 bases and the J gene end by 4 bases; junction bases not matched to a gene: 8. CDR3 sequence: CAIPDRGGYEQYF. DNA for the CDR3: TGTGCCATCCCGGACAGGGGAGGGTACGAGCAGTACTTC. Based on the CDR3 plus reference TRBV19 and TRBJ2-7, the full variable domain is DGGITQSPKYLFRKEGQNVTLSCEQNLNHDAMYWYRQDPGQGLRLIYYSQIVNDFQKGDIAEGYSVSREKKESFPLTVTSAQKNPTAFYLCAIPDRGGYEQYFGPGTRLTVT.

There are many counts of this clonotype. The rearrangement uses TRBV20-1 and TRBJ2-1; either TRBD1 or TRBD2 may supply D (5 bases each). The germline gives CDR1 DFQATT, CDR2 SNEGSKA (reference sequence). Trimming stripped 3 bases from V and 8 bases from J, with 23 bases between. CDR3 length equals 16 residues. CDR3 coding DNA: TGCAGTGCTAGGCGAAGCGGAGGTGTGGGGGACCATGAGCAGTTCTTC. Encoded protein: CSARRSGGVGDHEQFF.

Comments on this clonotype: A much larger clone differs from this one at a single base, so this may be a read error. The rearrangement uses TRBV7-8 and TRBJ2-1; 7 nucleotides align to TRBD2. Germline V CDR1 and CDR2: SGHVS, FQNEAQ. Trimming took 3 bases from V and 0 from J; bases not matched to a gene: 5. The CDR3 is 16 amino acids. As DNA, the CDR3 is TGTGCCAGCAGCTTTTGGGGGGGGACCTCCTACAATGAGCAGTTCTTC. It is translated as CASSFWGGTSYNEQFF.

This clonotype was detected ten times or more. CDR3 DNA: TGTGCCACCAGCCCCCGGTCCGAGAACACTGAAGCTTTCTTT. Its protein product is CATSPRSENTEAFF. This sequence joins TRBV15 and TRBJ1-1, with no clear D. The CDR3 totals 14 residues. Germline CDR1 reads LNHNV; CDR2 reads YYDKDF (reference sequence). With 5 bases removed from V and 1 base from J, the gap between germline ends came to 11 bases.

There are a few counts of this clonotype. Germline and junction disagree at one end, which may indicate a read error. This chain uses TRBV27 with TRBJ2-1; TRBD1 matches at 8 bases. Germline CDR1 MNHEY, CDR2 SMNVEV (reference sequence). CDR3 size: 15 residues. CDR3: CASSLWQGASNGQFF. CDR3 DNA sequence: TGTGCCAGCAGTTTATGGCAGGGGGCTTCCAATGGGCAGTTCTTC.

This clonotype was picked up many times. V is TRBV7-8 and J is TRBJ1-2; D is possibly TRBD1 (6 bases). The CDR3 loop spans 15 amino acids. V lost 1 base to trimming and J lost 0 bases, with 9 bases between them. The germline V gene has CDR1 SGHVS and CDR2 FQNEAQ. This CDR3 reads CASSLGGLANYGYTF. The CDR3 DNA is TGTGCCAGCAGCTTAGGGGGGCTAGCTAACTATGGCTACACCTTC.

This clonotype was detected a few times. This chain connects TRBV6-5 to TRBJ2-1; D perhaps matches TRBD1 (6 bases). The CDR3 has 15 amino acids. V was cut by 0 bases and J by 4 bases, with 10 bases left in between. Per germline, CDR1 MNHEY and CDR2 SVGAGI. CDR3 DNA: TGTGCCAGCAGTTACTCCGGACAGCTATACAATGAGCAGTTCTTC. It encodes CASSYSGQLYNEQFF.

This clonotype was found many times. The chain uses TRBV28 and TRBJ2-5, with TRBD2 as a possible D gene (5 bases). Germline CDR1 and CDR2: MDHEN and SYDVKM. CDR3 length: 19 amino acids. V lost 3 bases to trimming and J lost 1 base, with 24 bases between them. The CDR3 sequence is CASSFEAGGRLGTQETQYF. CDR3 coding DNA: TGTGCCAGCAGTTTCGAGGCTGGAGGTCGACTTGGCACCCAAGAGACCCAGTACTTC.

This clonotype was counted a few times. CDR3 nucleotide sequence: TGTGCCAGCAGTTTCGACAGGGGCAGTTCACCCCTCCACTTT. Encoded protein: CASSFDRGSSPLHF. This rearrangement joins TRBV27 to TRBJ1-6; 8 bases agree with TRBD1. Trimming removed 3 bases from V and 9 bases from J; junction bases left unmatched: 4. Germline V gene data show CDR1 as MNHEY and CDR2 as SMNVEV (reference sequence). This CDR3 is 14 amino acids long.

This clonotype was counted a few times. The gene calls are TRBV30 and TRBJ2-7; the D gene could be TRBD1 or TRBD2 (5 bases each). Germline CDR1 GTSNPN, CDR2 SVGIG (reference sequence). CDR3 length equals 15 residues. Trimming cost V 4 bases and J 0 bases, with 16 bases left between them. The DNA for the CDR3 is TGTGCCTGGACCCTGGGGCCAGGAGGCTCCTACGAGCAGTACTTC. It codes for CAWTLGPGGSYEQYF.

The chain links TRBV24-1 to TRBJ2-3; possibly TRBD1 or TRBD2 for D (5 bases each). This CDR3 is 14 amino acids long. Trimming took off 7 bases at V and 5 bases at J, with 15 bases between the two ends. The V gene's germline CDR1 is KGHDR and CDR2 SFDVKD. In nucleotides, the CDR3 is TGTGCCACCAGCCCTGGGACGGCACGAGATACGCAGTATTTT. Its translation is CATSPGTARDTQYF.

The chain is built from TRBV4-1 and TRBJ1-2; TRBD1 is a possible D gene (5 bases). This CDR3 spans 16 amino acids. Trimming left V 0 bases short and J 3 bases short, with 14 bases between. The germline V gene has CDR1 MGHRA and CDR2 YSYEKL. In DNA form, the CDR3 reads TGCGCCAGCAGCCAAGAACAGTTGGGACCTGACTATGGCTACACCTTC. It codes for CASSQEQLGPDYGYTF.